A selection of T cell receptor beta chains follows, all from one sample in a study of T-cell memory formation after mild COVID-19. MiXCR, run by TCRdb on the 5' RACE reads, gives a single entry per CDR3 protein. The table records more than 300,000 distinct CDR3 sequences, 20% to 25% of them present only once. The sequenced material came from PBMCs or a T cell subset sorted from them (not recorded which). The receptors were gathered from a man younger than 35 who had mild COVID-19 (a few samples of this study predate the infection). Cell type and time point are not known. Both conserved end residues are part of each CDR3. D genes are given only for firm matches. Clone size is not always given. Where it is, it says once, few, many or a class for expanded clones.

v_gene	d_gene	abundance	j_gene	CDR3aa	CDR3nt
TRBV6-2/TRBV6-3	NA	NA	TRBJ2-2	CASSQGPGLFF	TGTGCCAGCAGCCAAGGTCCGGGGTTGTTTTTT
TRBV5-1	NA	NA	TRBJ2-2	CASRIGTIMWTGELFF	TGCGCCAGCAGAATCGGGACCATAATGTGGACCGGGGAGCTGTTTTTT
TRBV6-2/TRBV6-3	NA	NA	TRBJ1-1	CASRGRTEAFF	TGTGCCAGCAGGGGAAGGACTGAAGCTTTCTTT
TRBV7-2	NA	NA	TRBJ1-1	CASSLARGAAFF	TGTGCCAGCAGCTTAGCGCGTGGGGCGGCTTTCTTT
TRBV5-4	NA	NA	TRBJ2-1	CASSLGAGGPNEQFF	TGTGCCAGCAGCTTGGGCGCAGGGGGGCCCAATGAGCAGTTCTTC
TRBV3-1	TRBD2	few	TRBJ2-1	CASSRSTSGANEQFF	TGTGCCAGCAGCCGTTCGACTAGCGGGGCGAATGAGCAGTTCTTC
TRBV6-5	NA	few	TRBJ1-2	CASRELGENLYGYTF	TGTGCCAGCAGAGAACTGGGGGAGAACCTCTATGGCTACACCTTC
TRBV6-6	NA	once	TRBJ1-6	CASSYSGANSPLHF	TGTGCCAGCAGTTATTCCGGGGCGAATTCACCCCTCCACTTT
TRBV28	NA	NA	TRBJ2-3	CASSGVITDTQYF	TGTGCCAGCAGCGGGGTTATCACAGATACGCAGTATTTT
TRBV12-3/TRBV12-4	TRBD2	few	TRBJ2-3	CASTLVGASGAAQYF	TGTGCCAGCACCCTGGTCGGGGCTAGCGGGGCGGCGCAGTATTTT
TRBV7-2	TRBD2	few	TRBJ2-1	CASSIGLAGVSYNEQFF	TGTGCCAGCAGCATAGGACTAGCGGGCGTCTCCTACAATGAGCAGTTCTTC
TRBV2	TRBD1	NA	TRBJ2-3	CANPTDRGADTQYF	TGTGCCAACCCCACCGACAGGGGTGCAGATACGCAGTATTTT
TRBV2	TRBD1	NA	TRBJ2-7	CASSQTGVEQYF	TGTGCCAGCAGTCAAACAGGGGTCGAGCAGTACTTC
TRBV12-3/TRBV12-4	NA	NA	TRBJ1-6	CASSFSRINSPLHF	TGTGCCAGCAGTTTCTCCAGGATAAATTCACCCCTCCACTTT
TRBV7-3	NA	NA	TRBJ1-5	CASSAPSGGGGQPQHF	TGTGCCAGCAGCGCGCCGAGCGGAGGGGGAGGTCAGCCCCAGCATTTT
TRBV5-1	TRBD1	NA	TRBJ2-1	CASSTRQGNEQFF	TGCGCCAGCAGCACCCGACAGGGCAATGAGCAGTTCTTC
TRBV27	NA	NA	TRBJ2-2	CASSQKTVTGELFF	TGTGCCAGCAGTCAAAAGACGGTCACCGGGGAGCTGTTTTTT
TRBV4-2	TRBD1	NA	TRBJ2-3	CASSQEGQGGADTQYF	TGTGCCAGCAGCCAAGAGGGACAGGGGGGTGCAGATACGCAGTATTTT
TRBV10-2	NA	NA	TRBJ1-1	CASSDWTNEAFF	TGCGCCAGCAGTGACTGGACAAATGAAGCTTTCTTT
TRBV20-1	NA	few	TRBJ1-1	CSARPDYTEAFF	TGCAGTGCTAGACCAGATTACACTGAAGCTTTCTTT
TRBV7-9	NA	NA	TRBJ2-5	CASGGWTQYF	TGTGCCAGCGGGGGTTGGACCCAGTACTTC
TRBV7-2	NA	few	TRBJ1-2	CASTTSSNYGYTF	TGTGCCAGCACCACCAGCAGTAACTATGGCTACACCTTC
TRBV11-2	TRBD2	NA	TRBJ2-5	CASSLRAGGLRETQYF	TGTGCCAGCAGCTTAAGGGCGGGGGGGCTGAGAGAGACCCAGTACTTC
TRBV4-3	NA	NA	TRBJ2-3	CASSHPSVEDTQYF	TGCGCCAGCAGCCATCCCAGCGTAGAGGATACGCAGTATTTT
TRBV9	NA	NA	TRBJ2-1	CASSVDGRYYNEQFF	TGTGCCAGCAGCGTAGATGGGCGATACTACAATGAGCAGTTCTTC
TRBV9	TRBD1	NA	TRBJ1-2	CASSVGQHLNYGYTF	TGTGCCAGCAGCGTGGGACAGCACCTTAACTATGGCTACACCTTC
TRBV4-3	NA	few	TRBJ1-1	CASSQSRTVNTEAFF	TGCGCCAGCAGCCAATCACGGACGGTGAACACTGAAGCTTTCTTT
TRBV30	NA	NA	TRBJ2-1	CAWGKGGSSYNEQFF	TGTGCCTGGGGAAAGGGGGGGAGCTCCTACAATGAGCAGTTCTTC
TRBV20-1	NA	few	TRBJ1-3	CSARGRGGSGNTIYF	TGCAGTGCTAGAGGAAGAGGAGGCTCTGGAAACACCATATATTTT
TRBV4-2	NA	NA	TRBJ2-3	CASSQEEASGTDTQYF	TGTGCCAGCAGCCAAGAAGAGGCTAGCGGCACAGATACGCAGTATTTT
TRBV18	NA	few	TRBJ2-2	CASPGPGRSTGELFF	TGTGCCAGCCCGGGCCCGGGAAGATCCACCGGGGAGCTGTTTTTT
TRBV7-9	NA	NA	TRBJ2-5	CASEGLQETQYF	TGTGCTAGCGAGGGACTTCAAGAGACCCAGTACTTC
TRBV5-6	TRBD2	many	TRBJ2-3	CASSPPGLAGVDTQYF	TGTGCCAGCAGTCCTCCGGGACTAGCGGGGGTAGATACGCAGTATTTT
TRBV7-9	TRBD1	NA	TRBJ2-1	CASSARDRGSYNEQFF	TGTGCCAGCAGCGCACGAGACAGGGGAAGTTACAATGAGCAGTTCTTC
TRBV20-1	TRBD1	few	TRBJ1-5	CSARQTGGVNQPQHF	TGCAGTGCTAGGCAGACAGGGGGCGTAAACCAGCCCCAGCATTTT
TRBV7-8	NA	few	TRBJ2-3	CASSLESGVRNTDTQYF	TGTGCCAGCAGCTTAGAGTCGGGGGTGCGTAACACAGATACGCAGTATTTT
TRBV6-2/TRBV6-3	NA	few	TRBJ2-2	CASSQGGPGELFF	TGTGCCAGCAGCCAGGGGGGCCCCGGGGAGCTGTTTTTT